One sample yielded the 8 T cell receptor beta chains listed below, sequenced in a study of neurological immune-mediated disorders. MiXCR, applied by TCRdb to the 5' RACE reads, yields one record per CDR3 protein. The profile covers around 76,000 distinct CDR3 sequences, with around 9.6% appearing a single time and 8.5% to 10% taken by the ten largest. Time point in this sample: longitudinal time-point 1 (baseline). The material sequenced was PBMCs. The receptor source for this set is a man aged 30 to 45 in good health.

This clonotype occurred many times. This sequence joins TRBV28 and TRBJ2-7; a weak D match, TRBD1 (5 bases). Germline lookup yields CDR1 MDHEN and CDR2 SYDVKM. The germline V and J ends were trimmed by 6 bases and 0 bases, with 12 bases remaining between them. This CDR3 is built from 14 residues. The CDR3 loop is CASSPDSPSYEQYF. DNA of the CDR3: TGTGCCAGCAGCCCTGACAGCCCCTCCTACGAGCAGTACTTC.

This clonotype has a count of ten or more. This chain joins TRBV27 and TRBJ1-1, with 7 bases matching TRBD1. Germline CDR1 is MNHEY and CDR2 is SMNVEV (reference sequence). V lost 5 bases to trimming and J lost 6 bases; unmatched junction nucleotides: 3. This CDR3 spans 12 amino acids. In nucleotides, the CDR3 is TGTGCCAGCAGTGCGGGGACAGCTGAAGCTTTCTTT. Translation gives CASSAGTAEAFF.

This clonotype showed up many times. The gene calls are TRBV14 and TRBJ2-1, with D maybe TRBD2 (5 bases). Deletions cut 4 bases from V and 0 bases from J, with 10 bases between. This CDR3 contains 15 residues. Looked up from germline, CDR1 is SGHDN and CDR2 is FVKESK. The CDR3 bases are TGTGCCAGCAGCCCCCTAGCCTTCTCCTACAATGAGCAGTTCTTC. It specifies CASSPLAFSYNEQFF. The whole variable domain, filled in from reference TRBV14 and TRBJ2-1, reads EAGVTQFPSHSVIEKGQTVTLRCDPISGHDNLYWYRRVMGKEIKFLLHFVKESKQDESGMPNNRFLAERTGGTYSTLKVQPAELEDSGVYFCASSPLAFSYNEQFFGPGTRLTVL.

This clonotype has ten or more counts. The J gene is TRBJ2-5, the V gene TRBV6-6; no clear D gene. Germline V lookup: CDR1 MNHNY, CDR2 SVGAGI (reference sequence). The length of the CDR3 is 18 residues. Trimming left V 2 bases short and J 2 bases short, with 21 bases between. The CDR3 nucleotides are TGTGCCAGCAGTTACGATCTCTCCGCAGACATGATTCAAGAGACCCAGTACTTC. As protein: CASSYDLSADMIQETQYF.

There are a few counts of this clonotype. The rearrangement links TRBV5-1 to TRBJ1-1; D is unresolved. This CDR3 region has 16 residues. V was clipped by 0 bases and J by 1 base, with 13 bases between them. The germline CDR1 and CDR2 sequences are SGHRS and YFSETQ. This CDR3 reads CASSLAGPRGNTEAFF. The CDR3 bases are TGCGCCAGCAGCTTGGCCGGCCCCAGAGGGAACACTGAAGCTTTCTTT. The full variable domain, rest sourced from reference TRBV5-1 and TRBJ1-1, is KAGVTQTPRYLIKTRGQQVTLSCSPISGHRSVSWYQQTPGQGLQFLFEYFSETQRNKGNFPGRFSGRQFSNSRSEMNVSTLELGDSALYLCASSLAGPRGNTEAFFGQGTRLTVV.

This clonotype appeared many times. The chain joins TRBV6-1 to TRBJ2-7; 9 bases match TRBD1. Germline-derived CDR1 and CDR2 are MNHNS and SASEGT. Trimming at V came to 7 bases and at J to 5 bases, leaving 9 bases not matched to a gene. The CDR3 is 14 residues long. In nucleotides, the CDR3 is TGTGCCAGCAAGAGACGACAGGGGGTCGACGAGCAGTACTTC. It translates to CASKRRQGVDEQYF.

This clonotype was seen many times. The chain combines TRBV2 with TRBJ2-7; D is unclear. V was trimmed by 3 bases and J by 3 bases, leaving 15 bases between them. Germline loops: CDR1 SNHLY, CDR2 FYNNEI. This CDR3 region has 15 residues. The CDR3, as DNA: TGTGCCAGCAGTGATAGAGCCAAGCTTAACTACGAGCAGTACTTC. Encoded protein: CASSDRAKLNYEQYF. The full variable domain, its missing parts supplied by reference TRBV2 and TRBJ2-7, is EPEVTQTPSHQVTQMGQEVILRCVPISNHLYFYWYRQILGQKVEFLVSFYNNEISEKSEIFDDQFSVERPDGSNFTLKIRSTKLEDSAMYFCASSDRAKLNYEQYFGPGTRLTVT.

V and J are TRBV20-1 and TRBJ1-1; D gene uncertain. V lost 6 bases, J lost 10 bases, and 12 bases lay in between. Germline CDR1 and CDR2: DFQATT and SNEGSKA (reference sequence). The CDR3 runs 10 residues. The CDR3 is CSANALPAFF. The CDR3, as DNA: TGCAGTGCCAACGCGCTTCCAGCTTTCTTT.